This T cell receptor beta chain is from a study of response to subunit inactivated influenza vaccine. CDR1 DFQATT and CDR2 SNEGSKA come from the germline V gene (reference sequence). The V and J ends lost 1 base and 5 bases respectively, with 12 bases between them. The length of the CDR3 is 14 residues. TCRdb passed the RT-PCR reads through MiXCR, listing each CDR3 protein once. The sample records approximately 530,000 distinct CDR3 sequences, 6.5% to 8% being singletons. The chain is built from TRBV20-1 and TRBJ1-5; D perhaps matches TRBD1 (5 bases). This sequence originates from a man aged 45-69 years who received an inactivated influenza vaccine. This specimen was PBMCs from blood, taken about 24 months after vaccination. DNA of the CDR3: TGCAGTGCTAGAGGTCCAGGGAACTATCAGCCCCAGCATTTT. Translation: CSARGPGNYQPQHF.